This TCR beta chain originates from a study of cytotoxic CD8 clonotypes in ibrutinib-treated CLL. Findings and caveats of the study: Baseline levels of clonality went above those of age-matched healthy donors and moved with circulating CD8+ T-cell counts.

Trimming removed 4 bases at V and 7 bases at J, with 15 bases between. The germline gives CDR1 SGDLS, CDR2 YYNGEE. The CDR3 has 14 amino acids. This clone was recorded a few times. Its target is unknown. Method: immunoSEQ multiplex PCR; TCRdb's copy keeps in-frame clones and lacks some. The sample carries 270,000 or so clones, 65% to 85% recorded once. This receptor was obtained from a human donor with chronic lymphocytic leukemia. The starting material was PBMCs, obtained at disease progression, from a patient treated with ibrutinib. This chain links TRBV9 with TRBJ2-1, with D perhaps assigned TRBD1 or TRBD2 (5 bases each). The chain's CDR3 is CASSPGTGGNEQFF. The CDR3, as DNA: TGTGCCAGCAGCCCCGGGACCGGCGGGAATGAGCAGTTCTTC.